The 27 T cell receptor beta chains listed next were all sequenced from one sample in a study of T-cell memory formation after mild COVID-19. TCRdb redid the calling of the 5' RACE reads with MiXCR, one entry per CDR3 protein. The sample lists under 400,000 distinct CDR3 sequences, 21% occurring once. Sequencing was done on a sample of PBMCs or a T cell subset sorted from them (not recorded which). The receptors were gathered from an adult woman who had mild COVID-19 (a few samples of this study predate the infection). Cell type and time point are not known.

The gene calls are TRBV5-1 and TRBJ1-4; a weak D match, TRBD1 (5 bases). V dropped 4 bases and J dropped 0 bases, with 7 bases sitting between them. The CDR3 totals 14 residues. The germline gives CDR1 SGHRS, CDR2 YFSETQ. The CDR3 DNA is TGCGCCAGCAGCGGGGGATCAACTAATGAAAAACTGTTTTTT. Translated: CASSGGSTNEKLFF.

This chain uses TRBV6-5 with TRBJ2-7; D is undetermined. The CDR3 loop spans 11 amino acids. Germline loops: CDR1 MNHEY, CDR2 SVGAGI. The V gene lost 6 bases and the J gene lost 3 bases, with 6 bases spanning the gap. For the CDR3, the DNA is TGTGCCAGCAGGCAGAACTACGAGCAGTACTTC. It encodes CASRQNYEQYF.

Here the CDR3 DNA reads TGTGCCAGCAGCGTAGACTCCGGGACGGAAACCGGGGAGCTGTTTTTT. Residues: CASSVDSGTETGELFF. This chain uses TRBV9 with TRBJ2-2; D is possibly TRBD1 or TRBD2 (5 bases each). CDR3 length: 16 residues. Per the germline V gene, CDR1 is SGDLS and CDR2 is YYNGEE. The ends were cut back, 0 bases at V and 5 bases at J, with 14 bases in the middle.

This clonotype was picked up a small number of times. V and J are TRBV9 and TRBJ2-1; the D is unclear. The CDR3 consists of 15 residues. Trimming shortened V by 2 bases and J by 3 bases, and 12 bases separated the two germline ends. Germline V gene sequence: CDR1 SGDLS, CDR2 YYNGEE. As DNA, the CDR3 is TGTGCCAGCAGCGTCGGGTATTTCGGCTACAATGAGCAGTTCTTC. It is translated as CASSVGYFGYNEQFF.

The sample holds many counts of this clonotype. The rearrangement joins TRBV7-9 to TRBJ2-3; 11 positions match TRBD2. V shed 5 bases and J 6 bases; nucleotides not matched to a gene: 7. CDR1 SEHNR and CDR2 FQNEAQ come from the germline V gene (reference sequence). The CDR3 is 15 residues long. The CDR3: CASSKTSGTGDTQYF. The CDR3 DNA follows: TGTGCCAGCAGCAAGACTAGCGGGACGGGGGATACGCAGTATTTT.

The rearrangement uses TRBV6-5 and TRBJ2-5; possible D gene TRBD1, 7 bases. This CDR3 is 16 amino acids long. Between the trimmed V and J ends, which lost 2 bases and 5 bases, there was a span of 18 bases. The germline CDR1 and CDR2 sequences are MNHEY and SVGAGI. CDR3 amino acids: CASSYGVGGQSETQYF. The CDR3, as DNA: TGTGCCAGCAGTTACGGGGTCGGGGGACAGAGCGAGACCCAGTACTTC.

This clonotype was counted only a few times. This chain links TRBV4-1 with TRBJ2-5, with TRBD1 as a possible D gene (6 bases). Trimming cost V 1 base and J 4 bases, with 13 bases left between them. The CDR3 runs to 15 residues. The germline V gene encodes CDR1 MGHRA and CDR2 YSYEKL. CDR3 sequence: CASSQVGARGETQYF. CDR3 sequence (DNA): TGCGCCAGCAGCCAAGTTGGGGCCAGGGGAGAGACCCAGTACTTC.

V and J are TRBV7-3 and TRBJ2-3; 7 bases fit TRBD2. This CDR3 region has 13 residues. Germline V lookup: CDR1 SGHTA, CDR2 FQGTGA. V dropped 4 bases and J dropped 5; count of bases not matched to a gene: 3. The CDR3 sequence: CASSSSGVDTQYF. The CDR3, as DNA: TGTGCCAGCAGCTCCAGCGGGGTAGATACGCAGTATTTT. Filled out from reference TRBV7-3 and TRBJ2-3, the complete variable domain reads GAGVSQTPSNKVTEKGKYVELRCDPISGHTALYWYRQSLGQGPEFLIYFQGTGAADDSGLPNDRFFAVRPEGSVSTLKIQRTERGDSAVYLCASSSSGVDTQYFGPGTRLTVL.

V gene TRBV19 combines with J gene TRBJ2-7; D not resolved. Trimming removed 3 bases from V and 6 bases from J, with 9 bases in between. CDR3 length equals 12 residues. Germline assignment: CDR1 LNHDA and CDR2 SQIVND (reference sequence). CDR3 sequence (DNA): TGTGCCAGTAGTATCCCCGGATCCGAGCAGTACTTC. As protein: CASSIPGSEQYF.

This chain links TRBV5-1 with TRBJ2-3, with 10 bases matching TRBD1. This CDR3 spans 17 amino acids. V gave up 5 bases and J gave up 0 bases; unmatched junction bases: 9. The germline V gene has CDR1 SGHRS and CDR2 YFSETQ. The CDR3 loop reads CASSPGQGVWSTDTQYF. The DNA of the CDR3 is TGCGCCAGCAGTCCCGGACAGGGGGTATGGAGCACAGATACGCAGTATTTT. The full variable domain, with the rest looked up from reference TRBV5-1 and TRBJ2-3, is KAGVTQTPRYLIKTRGQQVTLSCSPISGHRSVSWYQQTPGQGLQFLFEYFSETQRNKGNFPGRFSGRQFSNSRSEMNVSTLELGDSALYLCASSPGQGVWSTDTQYFGPGTRLTVL.

This clonotype was seen more than once but under ten times. The V gene is TRBV5-6, the J gene TRBJ1-1; D is uncertain. CDR1 and CDR2 from the germline V gene are SGHDT and YYEEEE. The CDR3 spans 14 residues. The V gene lost 1 base and the J gene lost 6 bases, with 13 bases spanning the gap. CDR3 coding DNA: TGTGCCAGCAGCTTGAGGAATTTATGGGCTGAAGCTTTCTTT. Translation gives CASSLRNLWAEAFF.

V usage is TRBV24-1 and J usage is TRBJ1-6; 10 bases line up with TRBD1. CDR3 length: 15 residues. J was trimmed by 7 bases and V by 5 bases; bases with no gene match: 4. Germline loops: CDR1 KGHDR, CDR2 SFDVKD. CDR3 in DNA: TGTGCCACCAGTGCGCCGGGACAGGGGAATTCACCCCTCCACTTT. Translating gives CATSAPGQGNSPLHF.

The chain combines TRBV15 with TRBJ2-3; possible D gene TRBD2, 7 bases. The CDR3 is 16 amino acids. Trimming left V 3 bases short and J 2 bases short, with 15 bases between. CDR1 LNHNV and CDR2 YYDKDF come from the germline V gene (reference sequence). CDR3 sequence: CATSRDTGRATDTQYF. The CDR3 DNA sequence: TGTGCCACCAGCAGGGATACAGGGAGGGCCACAGATACGCAGTATTTT.

This clonotype has just a few counts. V and J are TRBV6-6 and TRBJ2-5; D perhaps matches TRBD2 (6 bases). V was shortened by 2 bases and J by 5 bases, with 12 bases between the two germline ends. The CDR3 is 14 amino acids. Germline V gene lookup returns CDR1 MNHNY and CDR2 SVGAGI (reference sequence). The CDR3 nucleotides read TGTGCCAGCAGTTACCAGCGTGGGGGGGAGACCCAGTACTTC. Protein product: CASSYQRGGETQYF.

The J gene is TRBJ1-5, the V gene TRBV4-1; D unclear. CDR1 and CDR2 (germline): MGHRA, YSYEKL. The CDR3 sequence is 13 residues long. Trimming shortened V by 1 base and J by 9 bases, and 10 bases separated the two germline ends. CDR3 nucleotide sequence: TGCGCCAGCAGCCAAGTCCGGGATTCGCCCCAGCATTTT. This gives the protein CASSQVRDSPQHF.

This clonotype was observed a few times. CDR3 sequence (DNA): TGTGCCAGCAGCTTAAAATGGGTCGACAGATTAGTTACCAGGACCTACAATGAGCAGTTCTTC. Protein product: CASSLKWVDRLVTRTYNEQFF. This chain links TRBV7-8 with TRBJ2-1; D perhaps matches TRBD1 (5 bases). This CDR3 is 21 amino acids long. Germline V gene sequence: CDR1 SGHVS, CDR2 FQNEAQ. Trimming removed 2 bases at V and 2 bases at J, with 28 bases between.

This clonotype was found many times. CDR3 protein: CASSLRGQGAGELFF. The DNA of the CDR3 is TGTGCCAGCAGCTTAAGGGGACAGGGGGCCGGGGAGCTGTTTTTT. The chain joins TRBV7-3 to TRBJ2-2, with 11 bases identical to TRBD1. The CDR3 runs 15 residues. Germline V CDR1 and CDR2: SGHTA, FQGTGA. J lost 6 bases, V lost 1 base, and 1 base had no gene match.

The chain has TRBV3-1 and TRBJ1-2; D is perhaps TRBD1 (5 bases). The CDR3 runs to 16 residues. Trimming took 4 bases from V and 4 from J, leaving 19 bases between them. CDR1 and CDR2 (germline): LGHDT, YNNKEL (reference sequence). Here the CDR3 DNA reads TGTGCCAGCAGCCCCAGGCCCCGCGGGGCGGCCTATGGCTACACCTTC. As protein: CASSPRPRGAAYGYTF.

The chain has TRBV7-9 and TRBJ2-5, with D perhaps given as TRBD1 or TRBD2 (5 bases each). The length of the CDR3 is 13 residues. V dropped 8 bases and J dropped 4 bases, with 14 bases sitting between them. Germline loops: CDR1 SEHNR, CDR2 FQNEAQ (reference sequence). The CDR3 is CASQIERGETQYF. Here the CDR3 DNA reads TGTGCCAGCCAAATCGAGAGGGGAGAGACCCAGTACTTC.

V and J are TRBV7-6 and TRBJ2-7; TRBD1 matches at 10 bases. Germline CDR1 reads SGHVS; CDR2 reads FNYEAQ. The CDR3 runs to 16 residues. The J segment lost 0 bases and the V segment lost 5 bases, leaving 7 bases of the junction unmatched. The CDR3 region has the DNA TGTGCCAGCAGCCAGACAGGGGGCCTGAGCTCCTACGAGCAGTACTTC. It is translated as CASSQTGGLSSYEQYF.

The chain couples TRBV29-1 to TRBJ2-3, with TRBD1 as a possible D gene (5 bases). Trimming removed 4 bases at V and 2 bases at J, with 10 bases between. This CDR3 is 13 amino acids long. Germline CDR1 and CDR2: SQVTM and ANQGSEA. Written as DNA, the CDR3 is TGCAGCGTTGTGGGGCAGAACACAGATACGCAGTATTTT. This translates into CSVVGQNTDTQYF.

In its sample, this clonotype was seen a few times. The chain uses TRBV18 and TRBJ1-4, with TRBD1 identical over 7 bases. Germline CDR1 reads KGHSH; CDR2 reads LQKENI. The CDR3 totals 13 residues. Trimming took 5 bases from V and 5 from J; bases not matched to a gene: 2. The CDR3: CASSEGQNEKLFF. DNA for the CDR3: TGTGCCAGCTCAGAGGGACAGAATGAAAAACTGTTTTTT.

This clonotype was seen more than once but under ten times. The chain carries TRBV7-9 and TRBJ2-7; D might be TRBD1 (5 bases). Trimming removed 2 bases from V and 6 bases from J, with 23 bases in between. Germline V CDR1 and CDR2: SEHNR, FQNEAQ (reference sequence). This CDR3 spans 17 amino acids. The CDR3 DNA reads as TGTGCCAGCAGCTTAAGGGGATCAACCCGTCAGTCTGGCGAGCAGTACTTC. As protein: CASSLRGSTRQSGEQYF.

CDR3 nucleotides: TGTGCCAGCGGACTAGCGGGGAGTCCGGCCGATGAGCAGTTCTTC. Encoded protein: CASGLAGSPADEQFF. V usage is TRBV7-9 and J usage is TRBJ2-1, with 12 bases aligning to TRBD2. Germline-derived CDR1 and CDR2 are SEHNR and FQNEAQ (reference sequence). CDR3 length equals 15 residues. V lost 8 bases to trimming and J lost 8 bases; unmatched junction nucleotides: 10.

This clonotype occurred many times. This chain uses TRBV5-6 with TRBJ1-5; D unresolved. The V end lost 4 bases, the J end lost 4 bases, and 12 bases lay between the germline ends. CDR1 and CDR2 (germline): SGHDT, YYEEEE. The CDR3 contains 14 residues. The CDR3 nucleotides read TGTGCCAGCAGCCCCGGGTGGGGAAATCAGCCCCAGCATTTT. It yields the protein CASSPGWGNQPQHF. Combining the CDR3 with reference TRBV5-6 and TRBJ1-5 gives the whole variable domain DAGVTQSPTHLIKTRGQQVTLRCSPKSGHDTVSWYQQALGQGPQFIFQYYEEEERQRGNFPDRFSGHQFPNYSSELNVNALLLGDSALYLCASSPGWGNQPQHFGDGTRLSIL.

The chain links TRBV7-9 to TRBJ2-7; TRBD2 might be the D (5 bases). The CDR3 totals 14 residues. The V gene lost 4 bases and the J gene lost 3 bases, with 13 bases spanning the gap. Germline V CDR1 and CDR2: SEHNR, FQNEAQ (reference sequence). As DNA, the CDR3 is TGTGCCAGCAGCTCGAAGAAGGGAGACTACGAGCAGTACTTC. It codes for CASSSKKGDYEQYF. The variable domain in full, with the rest retrieved from reference TRBV7-9 and TRBJ2-7, is DTGVSQNPRHKITKRGQNVTFRCDPISEHNRLYWYRQTLGQGPEFLTYFQNEAQLEKSRLLSDRFSAERPKGSFSTLEIQRTEQGDSAMYLCASSSKKGDYEQYFGPGTRLTVT.

The CDR3 bases are TGTGCCACCAGTGATCCAGACTCCGCGAACACCGGGGAGCTGTTTTTT. Its translation: CATSDPDSANTGELFF. This sequence joins TRBV24-1 and TRBJ2-2; D unclear. V was shortened by 3 bases and J by 0 bases, with 10 bases between the two germline ends. There are 16 residues in the CDR3. From germline, CDR1 is KGHDR and CDR2 SFDVKD.